Included here is one T cell receptor (beta chain) sequence, with context. The antigen it binds to is not known. Base qualities are not recorded, but no much larger clone differs from it by a single base. The sample holds other DNA sequences that translate to the same CDR3. This sample was included in a study of blood T cell repertoires in COVID-19 (dated by TCRdb to 2020 to 2022). For the wider study: Samples from collaborators originated in the United States, Italy and Spain and spanned both the acute and convalescent phases of COVID-19. The material from the prospective study consisted of cDNA or gDNA derived from T cells, B-cell-depleted T cells, or PBMCs. The dataset comprised deeply sampled blood TCRbeta repertoires from subjects exposed to, actively infected with, or recovered from COVID-19. A freely available public database, intended as a resource for researchers studying the immune response to SARS-CoV-2, is where the repertoires were released. Samples were obtained from the ongoing ImmuneRACE study (first 160 participants) and from over 1,000 subjects provided by 6 global collaborators. Sample metadata almost always included a de-identified subject ID, COVID-19 status, age in years and sex. Where available, HLA class I and class II types were taken from metadata supplied by the sample provider and were not determined by assay-based typing. The study at large found these results: Clinical and demographic metadata were provided uncurated, with the amount varying by source and participant.

Enrolling through a virtual design, the prospective study's participants ranged in age from about 18 to 89 years and lived across roughly 24 United States geographic areas. In the prospective study, participants were assigned to cohorts based on the clinical history participants reported in a screening survey and a study questionnaire. Recovered participants in ImmuneRACE Cohort 3 were defined by two consecutive negative NP/OP PCR tests, clearance by a healthcare professional, or resolution of symptoms. Each participant in the prospective study had whole blood, serum and a nasopharyngeal or oropharyngeal swab collected by mobile phlebotomists. Additional blood draws and questionnaires over an approximately 2-month period could optionally be provided by prospective study participants. Blood samples from the prospective study were shipped frozen or at room temperature prior to DNA extraction. The CDR3 starts with the cysteine, ends with the phenylalanine, and has 13 residues. Only the CDR3 DNA is retained, 39 bases long and in frame from the first base. At the junction V is shortened by 5 bases and J by 3 bases, with 11 bases in between. For CDR1 and CDR2, the germline V gene (reference sequence) lists SGHNT and YYREEE.

The immunoSEQ Assay, a bias-controlled multiplex PCR, was used to amplify TCRbeta CDR3 regions from genomic DNA. For the original study's pipeline: Nucleated cell counts per sample were estimated from amplification of reference gene primers within the assay. To quantify the absolute abundance of each unique TCRbeta CDR3 rearrangement, sequence reads were collapsed and filtered. For each sample, productive Simpson clonality was calculated as the square root of Simpson's diversity index across productive rearrangements. TCRdb carries this immuneACCESS record with in-frame sequences only. Its versions omit some clonotypes, under half of them owing to an unresolved V gene in the studies checked, with the rest unexplained. The DNA was the basis for D and trimming; V, J and clone size are from that table. The sample table contains under 450,000 clones; only one count was recorded for about 90% of them. Of the sample, roughly 3% is held by the ten largest clones.

The chain is made from TRBV5-4 and TRBJ1-2; tentative D gene TRBD1, with 5 bases matching. The origin of this receptor is a woman aged 30 to 39 who had recovered from COVID-19. Sequenced material: PBMCs or T cells enriched from blood (not recorded which). The sequenced DNA: TGTGCCAGCAGTCTTGACAGCTACTATGGCTACACCTTC. Translated, this gives CASSLDSYYGYTF.